This T cell receptor (beta chain) derives from a study of T cell repertoires in aging, cancer and after chemotherapy. A few counts support this clonotype. The template was genomic DNA from peripheral blood, not RNA. TRB rearrangements spanning V, D and J were amplified using mixed TRB-A/B primers. MiXCR, run by TCRdb on the multiplex PCR reads, gives a single entry per CDR3 protein. The sample consists of approximately 11,000 distinct CDR3 sequences, 42% of them appearing once. The receptor was derived from a human donor in good health. The specimen was blood.

CDR3 amino acids: CASSPRDGLGQETQYF. The CDR3 coding sequence is TGTGCCAGCAGCCCTAGGGACGGCTTGGGGCAAGAGACCCAGTACTTC. This chain uses TRBV4-2 with TRBJ2-5; D tentatively fits TRBD1 or TRBD2 (5 bases each). In germline, CDR1 is LGHNA, CDR2 YNFKEQ. The CDR3 spans 16 residues. The V and J ends lost 4 bases and 2 bases respectively, with 17 bases between them.